This TCR beta chain was identified in a study of CD8+CD57+ T cells in acquired aplastic anemia. Overall study context: Reads per healthy sample averaged about 10 million (CD4+) and 11.0 million (CD8+).

TCR beta VDJ and CDR3 profiling used genomic DNA as template. TCRdb called the reads again in MiXCR, with one record for every CDR3 protein. This sample carries 400,000 to 450,000 distinct CDR3 sequences, 65% to 75% of them seen once, and the ten largest clones take more than 3.5%. Note on this clonotype: The antigen remains undetermined.

Study-wide results and limits: Patients and controls were found to share 25 to 35 CD8+ CDR3 sequences. Patients and healthy controls showed no significant CD8+ Simpson's diversity difference.

The receptor was derived from a human donor in good health, serving as a control. The sample taken for sequencing was sorted CD4+, CD8+, or CD8+CD57+ T cells (not recorded which) from PBMCs.

CDR3 residues: CASSKRGDAGQGKETQYF. The CDR3 DNA sequence: TGTGCCAGCAGTAAGCGGGGGGACGCGGGACAGGGGAAAGAGACCCAGTACTTC. The chain combines TRBV2 with TRBJ2-5; a weak D match, TRBD1 (10 bases). The V and J ends lost 5 bases and 3 bases respectively, with 25 bases between them. CDR3 size: 18 residues. Germline V gene lookup returns CDR1 SNHLY and CDR2 FYNNEI.